Listed here is a single T cell receptor beta chain. The germline gives CDR1 SNHLY, CDR2 FYNNEI. The CDR3 contains 23 residues. Unmatched junction bases numbered 27, after V lost 8 bases and J lost 0 bases. This record comes from a study of shared T cell receptors in the human thymus. Sequencing used immunoSEQ multiplex PCR; TCRdb keeps in-frame clones, though not all of them. The sample yields roughly 560,000 clones, about 84% seen once. The sample was also linked to a second study, of human thymus T cells. From that second work: Corrective cardiac surgery supplied the resected thymus tissue. In thymic and blood repertoires alike, V and J usage looked biased. What related research reported was that thymic repertoires overlapped highly among unrelated individuals.

The J gene is TRBJ2-1, the V gene TRBV2, with 11 positions matching TRBD2. This sequence was found in a boy under two years old with a congenital heart defect. The sample consisted of thymocytes. This CDR3 is CASGRNWTVGRLAGIPSYNEQFF. DNA for the CDR3: TGTGCCAGCGGACGAAATTGGACAGTGGGGCGACTAGCGGGAATCCCCTCCTACAATGAGCAGTTCTTC.